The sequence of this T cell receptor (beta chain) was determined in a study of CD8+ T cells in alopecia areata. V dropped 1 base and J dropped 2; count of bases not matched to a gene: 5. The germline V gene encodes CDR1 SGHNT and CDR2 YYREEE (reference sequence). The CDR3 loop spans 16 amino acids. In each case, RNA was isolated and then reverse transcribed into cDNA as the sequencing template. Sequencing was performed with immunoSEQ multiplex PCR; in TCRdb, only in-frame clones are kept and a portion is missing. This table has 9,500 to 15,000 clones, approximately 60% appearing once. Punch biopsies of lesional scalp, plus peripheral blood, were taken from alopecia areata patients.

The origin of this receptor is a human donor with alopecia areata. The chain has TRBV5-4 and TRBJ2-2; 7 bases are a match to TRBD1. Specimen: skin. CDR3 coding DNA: TGTGCCAGCAGCTTGTACAGGGGCTCAAACACCGGGGAGCTGTTTTTT. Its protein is CASSLYRGSNTGELFF.